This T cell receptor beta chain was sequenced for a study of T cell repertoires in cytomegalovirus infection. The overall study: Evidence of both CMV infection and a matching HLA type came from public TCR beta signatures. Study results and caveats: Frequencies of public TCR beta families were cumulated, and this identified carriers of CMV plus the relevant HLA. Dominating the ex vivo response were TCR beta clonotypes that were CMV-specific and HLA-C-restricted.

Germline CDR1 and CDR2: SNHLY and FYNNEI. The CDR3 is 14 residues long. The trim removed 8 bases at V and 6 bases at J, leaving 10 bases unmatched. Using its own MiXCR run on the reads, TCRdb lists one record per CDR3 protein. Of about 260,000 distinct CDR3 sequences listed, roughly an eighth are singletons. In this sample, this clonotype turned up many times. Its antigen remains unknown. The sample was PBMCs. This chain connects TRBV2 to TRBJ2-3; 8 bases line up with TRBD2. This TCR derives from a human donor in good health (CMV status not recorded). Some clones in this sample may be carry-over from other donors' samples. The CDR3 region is CASDGDSGTDTQYF. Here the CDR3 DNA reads TGTGCCAGCGACGGAGATAGCGGGACGGATACGCAGTATTTT.